The T cell receptor (beta chain) described here comes from a study of blood T cell repertoires in COVID-19. Turning to the study itself: The United States, Italy and Spain supplied acute and convalescent COVID-19 samples.

This clone was picked up a small number of times. Germline values: CDR1 SGHVS, CDR2 FNYEAQ. Trimming pared 5 bases from V and 3 bases from J, leaving 14 bases between. This CDR3 comprises 15 residues. In the study's own analysis: Using reference gene primer amplification, nucleated cell counts were estimated. The protocol was immunoSEQ multiplex PCR, while the TCRdb copy is restricted to in-frame clones and leaves out a portion. V and J calls and clone size are those listed in that table; D and trimming were worked out from the DNA. Here the sample spans approximately 64,000 clones, about nine tenths being singletons. Seattle's cohort entered during active infection and was followed longitudinally.

Sequenced input: peripheral blood. The sequence came from a woman aged 55-69 years with COVID-19, enrolled during active disease. J is TRBJ1-5 and V is TRBV7-6, with D possibly being TRBD1 (5 bases). The CDR3 reads CASSLQSGLNQPQHF. The DNA for the CDR3 is TGTGCCAGCAGCCTCCAATCAGGGCTCAATCAGCCCCAGCATTTT.